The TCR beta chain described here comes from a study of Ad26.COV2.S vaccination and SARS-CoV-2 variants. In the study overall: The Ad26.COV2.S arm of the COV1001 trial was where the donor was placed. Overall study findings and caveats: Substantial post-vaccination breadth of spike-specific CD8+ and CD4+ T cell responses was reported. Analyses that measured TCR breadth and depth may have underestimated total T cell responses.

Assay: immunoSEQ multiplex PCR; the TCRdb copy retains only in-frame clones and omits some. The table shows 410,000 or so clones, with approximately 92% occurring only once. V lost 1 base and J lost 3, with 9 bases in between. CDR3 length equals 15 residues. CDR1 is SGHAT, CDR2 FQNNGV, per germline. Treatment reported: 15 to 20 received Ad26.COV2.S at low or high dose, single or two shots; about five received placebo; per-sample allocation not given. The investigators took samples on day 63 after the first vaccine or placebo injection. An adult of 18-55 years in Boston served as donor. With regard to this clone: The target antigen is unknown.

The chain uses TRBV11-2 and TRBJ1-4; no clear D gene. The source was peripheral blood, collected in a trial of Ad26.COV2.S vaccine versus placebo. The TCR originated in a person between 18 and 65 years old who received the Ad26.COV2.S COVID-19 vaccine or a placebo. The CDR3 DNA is TGTGCCAGCAGCTTAGGTGGAGCCTCTAATGAAAAACTGTTTTTT. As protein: CASSLGGASNEKLFF.